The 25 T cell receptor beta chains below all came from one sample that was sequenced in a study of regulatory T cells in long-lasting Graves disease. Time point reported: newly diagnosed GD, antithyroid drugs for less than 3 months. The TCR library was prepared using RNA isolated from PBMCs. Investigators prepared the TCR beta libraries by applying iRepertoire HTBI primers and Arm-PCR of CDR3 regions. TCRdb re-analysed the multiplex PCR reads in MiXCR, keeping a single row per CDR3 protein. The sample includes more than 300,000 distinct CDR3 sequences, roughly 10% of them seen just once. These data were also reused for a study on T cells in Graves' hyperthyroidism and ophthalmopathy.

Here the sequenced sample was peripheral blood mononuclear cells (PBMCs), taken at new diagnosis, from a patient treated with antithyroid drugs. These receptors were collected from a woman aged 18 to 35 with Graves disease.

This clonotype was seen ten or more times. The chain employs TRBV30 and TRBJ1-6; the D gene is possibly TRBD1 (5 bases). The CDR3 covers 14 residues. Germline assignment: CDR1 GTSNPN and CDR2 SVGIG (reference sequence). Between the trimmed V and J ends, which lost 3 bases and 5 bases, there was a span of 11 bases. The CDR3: CAWRPSRDNSPLHF. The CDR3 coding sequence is TGTGCCTGGAGACCCAGCAGGGATAATTCACCCCTCCACTTT.

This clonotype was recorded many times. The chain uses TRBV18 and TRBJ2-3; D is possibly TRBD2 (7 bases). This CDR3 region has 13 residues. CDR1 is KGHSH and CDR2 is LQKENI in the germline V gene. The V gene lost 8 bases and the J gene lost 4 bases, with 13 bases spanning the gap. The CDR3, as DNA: TGTGCCAGCCCGGGGGGCCGTCCAGATACGCAGTATTTT. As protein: CASPGGRPDTQYF.

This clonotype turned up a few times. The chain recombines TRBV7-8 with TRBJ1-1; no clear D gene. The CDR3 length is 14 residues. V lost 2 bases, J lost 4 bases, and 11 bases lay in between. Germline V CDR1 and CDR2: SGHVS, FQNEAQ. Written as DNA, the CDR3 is TGTGCCAGCAGCTTATTGGTATTTAGCACTGAAGCTTTCTTT. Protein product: CASSLLVFSTEAFF.

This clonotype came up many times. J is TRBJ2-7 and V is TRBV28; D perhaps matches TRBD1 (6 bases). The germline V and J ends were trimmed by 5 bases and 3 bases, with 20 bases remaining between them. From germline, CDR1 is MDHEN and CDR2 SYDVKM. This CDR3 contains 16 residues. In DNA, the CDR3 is TGTGCCAGCAGTCTCCGTGTTTGGGGGCGATTCTACGAGCAGTACTTC. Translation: CASSLRVWGRFYEQYF.

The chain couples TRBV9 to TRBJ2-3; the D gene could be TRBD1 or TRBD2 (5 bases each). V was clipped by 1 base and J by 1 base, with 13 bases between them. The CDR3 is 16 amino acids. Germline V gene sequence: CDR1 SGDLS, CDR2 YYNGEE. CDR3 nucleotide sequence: TGTGCCAGCAGCGTAAGCCTGGGGGTCGGCACAGATACGCAGTATTTT. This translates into CASSVSLGVGTDTQYF.

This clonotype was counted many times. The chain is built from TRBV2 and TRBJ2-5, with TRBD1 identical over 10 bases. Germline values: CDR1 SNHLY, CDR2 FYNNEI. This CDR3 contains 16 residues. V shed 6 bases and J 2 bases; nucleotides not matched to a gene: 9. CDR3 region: CASSRVDRGDQETQYF. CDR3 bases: TGTGCCAGCAGCCGGGTGGACAGGGGGGATCAAGAGACCCAGTACTTC.

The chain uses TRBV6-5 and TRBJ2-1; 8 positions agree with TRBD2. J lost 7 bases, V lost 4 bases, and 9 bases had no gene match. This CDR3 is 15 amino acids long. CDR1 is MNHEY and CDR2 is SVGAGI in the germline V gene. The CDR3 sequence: CASSLTGGPRNEQFF. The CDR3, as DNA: TGTGCCAGCAGTTTGACGGGAGGGCCGAGGAATGAGCAGTTCTTC.

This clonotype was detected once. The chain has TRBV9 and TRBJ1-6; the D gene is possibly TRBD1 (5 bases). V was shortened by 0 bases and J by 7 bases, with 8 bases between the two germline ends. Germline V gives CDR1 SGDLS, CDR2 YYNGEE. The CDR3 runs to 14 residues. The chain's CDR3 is CASSVAGENSPLHF. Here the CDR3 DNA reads TGTGCCAGCAGCGTAGCGGGGGAAAATTCACCCCTCCACTTT.

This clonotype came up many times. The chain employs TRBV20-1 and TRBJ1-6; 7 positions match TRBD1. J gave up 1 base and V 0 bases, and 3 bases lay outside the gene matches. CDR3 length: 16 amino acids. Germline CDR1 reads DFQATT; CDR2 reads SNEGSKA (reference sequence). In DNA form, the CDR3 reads TGCAGTGCTAGAGACAGGGGGGGATCCTATAATTCACCCCTCCACTTT. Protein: CSARDRGGSYNSPLHF.

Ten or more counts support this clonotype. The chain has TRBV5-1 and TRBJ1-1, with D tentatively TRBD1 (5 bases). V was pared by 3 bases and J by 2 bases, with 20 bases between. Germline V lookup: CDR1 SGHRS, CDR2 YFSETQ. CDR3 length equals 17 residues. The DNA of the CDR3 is TGCGCCAGCAGCTCCAAGTTTGAAGGGGCGGCTAACACTGAAGCTTTCTTT. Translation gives CASSSKFEGAANTEAFF.

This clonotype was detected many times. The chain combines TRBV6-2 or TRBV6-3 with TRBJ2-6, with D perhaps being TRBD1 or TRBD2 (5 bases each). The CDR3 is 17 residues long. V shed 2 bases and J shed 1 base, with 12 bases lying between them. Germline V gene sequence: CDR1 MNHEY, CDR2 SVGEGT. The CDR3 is CASSYIPWGSGANVLTF. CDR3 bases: TGTGCCAGCAGTTACATCCCATGGGGGTCTGGGGCCAACGTCCTGACTTTC.

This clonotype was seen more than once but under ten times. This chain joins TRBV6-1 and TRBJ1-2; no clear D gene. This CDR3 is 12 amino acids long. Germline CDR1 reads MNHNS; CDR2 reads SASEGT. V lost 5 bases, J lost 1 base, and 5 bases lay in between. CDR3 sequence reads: CASSQLNYGYTF. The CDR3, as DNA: TGTGCCAGCAGTCAACTTAACTATGGCTACACCTTC.

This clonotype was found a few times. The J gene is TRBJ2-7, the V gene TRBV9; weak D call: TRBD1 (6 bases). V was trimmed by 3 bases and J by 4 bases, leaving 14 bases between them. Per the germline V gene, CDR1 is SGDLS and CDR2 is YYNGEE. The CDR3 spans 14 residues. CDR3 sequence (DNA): TGTGCCAGCAGCGCTTCCGGGACAAATTACGAGCAGTACTTC. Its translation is CASSASGTNYEQYF.

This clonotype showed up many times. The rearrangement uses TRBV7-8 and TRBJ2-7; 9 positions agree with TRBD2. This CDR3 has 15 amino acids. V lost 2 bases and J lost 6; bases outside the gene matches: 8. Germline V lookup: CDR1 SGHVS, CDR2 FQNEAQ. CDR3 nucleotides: TGTGCCAGCAGCTTACTCCTAGCGGGAATGGGCGAGCAGTACTTC. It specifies CASSLLLAGMGEQYF.

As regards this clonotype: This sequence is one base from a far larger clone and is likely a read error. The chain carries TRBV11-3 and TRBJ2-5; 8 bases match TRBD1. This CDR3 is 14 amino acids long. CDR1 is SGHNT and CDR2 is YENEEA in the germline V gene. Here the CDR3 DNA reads TGTGCCAGCAGCGCGGACAGGGACCAAGAGACCCAGGACTTC. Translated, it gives CASSADRDQETQDF.

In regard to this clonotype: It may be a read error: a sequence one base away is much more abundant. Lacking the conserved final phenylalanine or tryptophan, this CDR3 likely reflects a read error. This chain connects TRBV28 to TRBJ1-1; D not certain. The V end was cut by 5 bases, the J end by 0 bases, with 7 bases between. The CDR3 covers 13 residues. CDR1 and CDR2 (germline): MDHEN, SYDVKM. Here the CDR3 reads CASSLTMNTEAFL. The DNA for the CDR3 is TGTGCCAGCAGTCTTACTATGAACACTGAAGCTTTCCTT.

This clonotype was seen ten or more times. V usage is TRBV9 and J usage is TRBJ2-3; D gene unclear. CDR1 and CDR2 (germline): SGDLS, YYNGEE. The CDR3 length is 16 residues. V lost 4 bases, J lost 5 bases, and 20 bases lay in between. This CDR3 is CASSPVISTRQDTQYF. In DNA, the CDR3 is TGTGCCAGCAGCCCCGTCATCTCGACCCGCCAAGATACGCAGTATTTT.

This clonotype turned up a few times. CDR3 in DNA: TGCAGTGCTAGAGATTGGAGACTAGCGGGCAGGGGCGAGCAGTACTTC. It encodes CSARDWRLAGRGEQYF. The chain is built from TRBV20-1 and TRBJ2-7, with 10 bases matching TRBD2. V was pared by 0 bases and J by 6 bases, with 11 bases of the junction left unmatched. Per the germline V gene, CDR1 is DFQATT and CDR2 is SNEGSKA (reference sequence). The CDR3 runs 16 residues.

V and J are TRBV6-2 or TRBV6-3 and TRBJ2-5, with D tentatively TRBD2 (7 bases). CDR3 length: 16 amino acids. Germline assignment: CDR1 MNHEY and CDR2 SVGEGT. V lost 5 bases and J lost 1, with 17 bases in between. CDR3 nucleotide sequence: TGTGCCAGCAGTCCACTTGCGGGGGCCGGCCAAGAGACCCAGTACTTC. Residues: CASSPLAGAGQETQYF.

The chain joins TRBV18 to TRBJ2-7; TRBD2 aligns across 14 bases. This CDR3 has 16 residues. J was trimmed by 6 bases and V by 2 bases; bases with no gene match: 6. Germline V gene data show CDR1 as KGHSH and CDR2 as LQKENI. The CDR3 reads CASSPTLTSGRGEQYF. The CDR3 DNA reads TGTGCCAGCTCACCAACCCTGACTAGCGGGAGGGGCGAGCAGTACTTC.

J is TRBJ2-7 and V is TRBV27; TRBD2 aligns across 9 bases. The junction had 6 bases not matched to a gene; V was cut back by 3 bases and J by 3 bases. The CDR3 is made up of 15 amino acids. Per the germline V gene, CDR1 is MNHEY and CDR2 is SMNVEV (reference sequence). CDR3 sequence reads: CASSLRGLAHYEQYV. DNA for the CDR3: TGTGCCAGCAGTTTGAGGGGACTAGCCCACTACGAGCAGTACGTC.

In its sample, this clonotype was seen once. The DNA for the CDR3 is TGCGCCAGCAGCCCCGTGGTCTATTTTGGCAATGAGCAGTTCTTC. Translation gives CASSPVVYFGNEQFF. The V and J genes are TRBV4-1 and TRBJ2-1; D not resolved. Germline V lookup: CDR1 MGHRA, CDR2 YSYEKL. The CDR3 consists of 15 residues. Deletions cut 4 bases from V and 6 bases from J, with 16 bases between.

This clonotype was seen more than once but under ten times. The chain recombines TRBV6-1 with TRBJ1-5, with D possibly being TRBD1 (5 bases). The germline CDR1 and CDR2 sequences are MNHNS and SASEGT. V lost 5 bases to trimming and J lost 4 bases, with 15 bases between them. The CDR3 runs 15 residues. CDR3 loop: CASSQAPGGNQPQHF. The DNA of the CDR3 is TGTGCCAGCAGTCAGGCACCGGGGGGGAATCAGCCCCAGCATTTT.

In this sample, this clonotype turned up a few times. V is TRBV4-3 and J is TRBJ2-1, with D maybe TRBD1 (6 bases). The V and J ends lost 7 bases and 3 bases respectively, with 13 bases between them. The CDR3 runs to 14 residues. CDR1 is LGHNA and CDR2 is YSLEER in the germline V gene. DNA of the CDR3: TGCGCCAGCACTTCAGGGGCTTACTACAATGAGCAGTTCTTC. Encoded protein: CASTSGAYYNEQFF.

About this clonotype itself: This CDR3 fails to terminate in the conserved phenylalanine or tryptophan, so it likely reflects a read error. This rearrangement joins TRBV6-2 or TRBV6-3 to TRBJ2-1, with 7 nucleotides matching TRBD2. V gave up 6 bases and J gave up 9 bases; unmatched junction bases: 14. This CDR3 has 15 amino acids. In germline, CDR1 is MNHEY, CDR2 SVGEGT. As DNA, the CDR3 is TGTGCCAGCAGCCAGGTCTGGGGAGGGACTGGTGAGCAGTTCTCC. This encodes CASSQVWGGTGEQFS.